The rows below give T cell receptor beta chains drawn from one sample of a study of T cell repertoires in cytomegalovirus infection. TCRdb ran MiXCR on the reads and lists one entry per CDR3 protein. The table records about 400,000 distinct CDR3 sequences, around 18% of them present only once. Sequences were obtained from PBMCs. The receptors come from a human donor in good health (CMV status not recorded). Some clones in this sample may be carry-over from other donors' samples. Each CDR3 is given with its conserved first and last residue. The D gene is left open where the match is weak. The listing skips clone size in some rows; elsewhere it reads once, few, many or a size class.

clone_size j_call d_call v_call cdr3_nt cdr3_aa
- TRBJ2-1 - TRBV28 TGTGCCAGCAGCCTTCCCCCCTGGCGGACTTACAATGAGCAGTTCTTC CASSLPPWRTYNEQFF
few TRBJ1-4 - TRBV5-6 TGTGCCAGCAGCTTCTTAGGGGAGCAAAATGAAAAACTGTTTTTT CASSFLGEQNEKLFF
many TRBJ2-1 - TRBV7-8 TGTGCCAGCAGCTTAGGACGAGATAGGCGCTACAATGAGCAGTTCTTC CASSLGRDRRYNEQFF
many TRBJ1-5 - TRBV23-1 TGCGCCAGCAGTCAATCAGGTCGACGGCAGCCCCAGCATTTT CASSQSGRRQPQHF
- TRBJ1-1 - TRBV6-6 TGTGCCAGCAGTGCCTCGGGGGGGAGGCTAGCTTTCTTT CASSASGGRLAFF
few TRBJ1-1 - TRBV25-1 TGTGCCAGCAGTGACCAGGGAAGGACTGAAGCTTTCTTT CASSDQGRTEAFF
few TRBJ1-1 TRBD1 TRBV10-3 TGTGCCATCAGTGATTGGCAGGGGGCGACTGAAGCTTTCTTT CAISDWQGATEAFF
- TRBJ2-2 - TRBV6-2/TRBV6-3 TGTGCCAGCAGTATAGGAGCGGGGAACACCGGGGAGCTGTTTTTT CASSIGAGNTGELFF
- TRBJ2-3 - TRBV9 TGTGCCAGCAGCGTAGCGGAGGCAGATACGCTGTATTTT CASSVAEADTLYF
few TRBJ2-1 TRBD2 TRBV10-3 TGTGCCATCAGACCGGGAGGGCCTGGGGATGAGCAGTTCTTC CAIRPGGPGDEQFF
few TRBJ2-2 TRBD2 TRBV12-5 TGTGCTAGTGGTTTGGTAGGGAGAGCGGGGGGCCACACCGGGGAGCTGTTTTTT CASGLVGRAGGHTGELFF
many TRBJ2-3 - TRBV7-8 TGTGCCAGCAGCTTAGCGCGACTAGGGGATACGCAGTATTTT CASSLARLGDTQYF
many TRBJ2-7 - TRBV11-1 TGTGCCAGCAGCCAAGATCCAGGGCTCTGGGAGCAGTACTTC CASSQDPGLWEQYF
few TRBJ2-1 TRBD2 TRBV6-5 TGTGCCAGCAAAGCGGGACTAGCGGGAATTGAGCAGTTCTTC CASKAGLAGIEQFF
- TRBJ2-2 TRBD1 TRBV29-1 TGCAGCGTTGCGACAGGGTCGAACACCGGGGAGCTGTTTTTT CSVATGSNTGELFF
many TRBJ2-3 TRBD2 TRBV28 TGTGCCAGCAGGGTACTAGCGGGGGGTGTCGATACGCAGTATTTT CASRVLAGGVDTQYF
- TRBJ2-1 - TRBV19 TGTGCCAGTGCGTTCTCCTACAATGAGCAGTTCTTC CASAFSYNEQFF
- TRBJ2-5 - TRBV20-1 TGCAGTTTAGCCTCAGAGACCCAGTACTTC CSLASETQYF
few TRBJ2-5 TRBD2 TRBV20-1 TGCAGTGCTAGGGTAGCGGGAGTGACCCAGTACTTC CSARVAGVTQYF
many TRBJ1-2 TRBD1 TRBV10-3 TGTGCCATCAGTGAACAGGGGGTTAACTATGGCTACACCTTC CAISEQGVNYGYTF
few TRBJ1-3 - TRBV6-8 TGTGCCAGCAGTTACGAGGACCGTATCTCTGGAAACACCATATATTTT CASSYEDRISGNTIYF
few TRBJ2-7 TRBD1 TRBV6-6 TGTGCCAGCAAGGACAGGGCACTCCACGAGCAGTACTTC CASKDRALHEQYF
many TRBJ1-6 - TRBV7-6 TGTGCCAGCAGCTTAGAGTGGGGGCCTTCACCCCTCCACTTT CASSLEWGPSPLHF
few TRBJ2-5 - TRBV27 TGTGCCAGCAGTAGAACGGGGCAGAAAGAGACCCAGTACTTC CASSRTGQKETQYF
few TRBJ2-1 - TRBV19 TGTGCCAGTAGTACCCCAGCCGGGTCCTACAATGAGCAGTTCTTC CASSTPAGSYNEQFF
once TRBJ1-3 - TRBV9 TGTGCCAGCAGCGTAGACCCCTCCAACAGGGACTCTGGAAACACCATATATTTT CASSVDPSNRDSGNTIYF
many TRBJ2-2 - TRBV7-2 TGTGCCAGCAGCTTATTGGGGGCCGCCGGGGAGCTGTTTTTT CASSLLGAAGELFF
few TRBJ2-1 - TRBV12-3/TRBV12-4 TGTGCCAGCACCCCTGGGGGGCGTAATGAGCAGTTCTTC CASTPGGRNEQFF
many TRBJ2-7 - TRBV10-3 TGTGCCATCAGTGGCTCCGGGGGACAAGCCTACGAGCAGTACTTC CAISGSGGQAYEQYF
few TRBJ2-5 - TRBV6-1 TGTGCCAGCAGTGACTGGGGGGGCAATCAAGAGACCCAGTACTTC CASSDWGGNQETQYF
many TRBJ1-2 TRBD1 TRBV7-2 TGTGCCAGCAGCTCGACAGGGGGACCCTATGGCTACACCTTC CASSSTGGPYGYTF
few TRBJ2-3 - TRBV28 TGTGCCACTACGACAGGAGACAGCACAGATACGCAGTATTTT CATTTGDSTDTQYF
few TRBJ1-2 - TRBV28 TGTGCCAGCATTTCGGAGGGCAGGGGAAGTGGCTACACCTTC CASISEGRGSGYTF
- TRBJ1-4 - TRBV4-3 TGCGCCAGCAGCCAAGAGGGACCGGCTAATGAAAAACTGTTTTTT CASSQEGPANEKLFF
few TRBJ1-5 TRBD1 TRBV19 TGTGCCAGTAGTACTCCGGGACAGGGGTTTAGCAATCAGCCCCAGCATTTT CASSTPGQGFSNQPQHF
many TRBJ1-3 - TRBV28 TGTGCCAGCAGGGAGTTCAGGAGAATCTCTGAAAACACCATATATTTT CASREFRRISENTIYF
few TRBJ2-7 - TRBV20-1 TGCAGTGGCGGTACGGGACTGATCTCCGAGCAGTACTTC CSGGTGLISEQYF
many TRBJ2-3 - TRBV7-2 TGTGCCAGCAGCCGAGACTTCACAGATACGCAGTATTTT CASSRDFTDTQYF
many TRBJ2-1 TRBD1 TRBV12-3/TRBV12-4 TGTGCCAGCGACAGGGTGACCCTTGGTGAGCAGTTCTTC CASDRVTLGEQFF
- TRBJ2-7 TRBD1 TRBV19 TGTGCCAGTAGTATGCGGACAGGTGCGGCCTACGAGCAGTACTTC CASSMRTGAAYEQYF
many TRBJ1-5 - TRBV24-1 TGTGCCACCGTATATAGCGGGACGCTCTTCCGAAGGGGCAATCAGCCCCAGCATTTT CATVYSGTLFRRGNQPQHF
many TRBJ2-7 - TRBV6-2/TRBV6-3 TGTGCCAGCAGTTCCATACGAGGGTTCGCCTACGAGCAGTACTTC CASSSIRGFAYEQYF
many TRBJ2-7 - TRBV7-2 TGTGCCAGCAGCTCCCACTGGCAGGACGAGCAGTACTTC CASSSHWQDEQYF
many TRBJ2-5 - TRBV7-2 TGTGCCAGCAGCCCCTCGGGAGCGGGTAATCAAGAGACCCAGTACTTC CASSPSGAGNQETQYF
few TRBJ2-2 - TRBV19 TGTGCCAGTAGTCGAGAGGGCTCGAACACCGGGGAGCTGTTTTTT CASSREGSNTGELFF
few TRBJ1-4 - TRBV20-1 TGCAGTCAGAGGGGGGGCGCTAATGAAAAACTGTTTTTT CSQRGGANEKLFF
once TRBJ2-7 - TRBV4-1 TGCGCCAGCAGCCAAGATATTAGGGGGATTACCTACGAGCAGTACTTC CASSQDIRGITYEQYF
many TRBJ2-1 TRBD2 TRBV7-2 TGTGCCAGCAGCTTTCCCCAGCGGACTAGCGGGAGCAATGAGCAGTTCTTC CASSFPQRTSGSNEQFF
- TRBJ2-4 TRBD2 TRBV29-1 TGCAGCACCCGTAGCGGGGACATTCAGTACTTC CSTRSGDIQYF
- TRBJ2-7 TRBD2 TRBV10-2 TGCGCCCGCTCAGCGGGAGTGAGCGAGCAGTACTTC CARSAGVSEQYF
many TRBJ1-2 - TRBV7-9 TGTGCCAGCAGCTCCGGACCAGGGGGCTACACCTTC CASSSGPGGYTF
- TRBJ1-2 - TRBV20-1 TGCAGTGCCCACGGTCAGTTAGGGGCTAACTATGGCTACACCTTC CSAHGQLGANYGYTF
many TRBJ2-1 TRBD2 TRBV7-2 TGTGCCAGCAGCATAAAAGCGGGAGGGCCGTTGGATGAGCAGTTCTTC CASSIKAGGPLDEQFF
many TRBJ2-1 TRBD2 TRBV7-2 TGTGCCAGCAGCCTAGTTACCCGACTAGCGGGAGTTAACTCCTACAATGAGCAGTTCTTC CASSLVTRLAGVNSYNEQFF
few TRBJ1-6 TRBD1 TRBV6-5 TGTGCCAGCAAGGGCGGGACAGTCCGTGATAATTCACCCCTCCACTTT CASKGGTVRDNSPLHF
many TRBJ1-2 - TRBV7-2 TGTGCCAGCAGCTTAGAGAGGGAACAGGGAGATGGCTACACCTTC CASSLEREQGDGYTF
many TRBJ2-7 - TRBV7-2 TGTGCCAGCAGCTTAAAGGAGGGCGGCTACGAGCAGTACTTC CASSLKEGGYEQYF